The 31 T cell receptor beta chains below all came from one sample that was sequenced in a study of T cells in women clearing cervical HPV infection (dated by TCRdb to about 2018). The library was built by means of the immunoSEQ multiplex PCR assay. Held by TCRdb, this immuneACCESS table contains in-frame sequences only and omits some clones. Under half of the omission traces to an unresolved V gene where checked; the cause of the rest is unknown. This specimen's table enumerates tens of thousands of clones. The top ten constitute 5% to 6.5% of the sample. Sequencing input: blood buffy coat. These receptors were collected from a woman aged 18-69 years with a cervical HPV16 infection that either progressed to CIN3+ or cleared (not recorded which).

Worth noting for this clone: With the read ending 3 residues before the CDR3 end, the germline J gene is used to fill in that end. The chain links TRBV4-2 to TRBJ2-3; unclear D gene. Germline values: CDR1 LGHNA, CDR2 YNFKEQ. The CDR3 has 13 residues. V shed 2 bases and J shed 0 bases, with 3 bases lying between them. This CDR3 is CASSQQSTDTQYF. The covered CDR3 bases are TGTGCCAGCAGCCAACAAAGCACAGATACG.

A remark on this clone: Coverage ceases 3 residues before the CDR3 finishes, and the germline J gene fills in the end. The J gene is TRBJ2-3, the V gene TRBV20-1; D perhaps matches TRBD1 (6 bases). Germline loops: CDR1 DFQATT, CDR2 SNEGSKA (reference sequence). This CDR3 contains 14 residues. Trimming cost V 3 bases and J 0 bases, with 10 bases left between them. The CDR3 protein is CSARGRGSTDTQYF. CDR3 DNA, as far as it was read: TGCAGTGCTAGGGGCAGGGGCAGCACAGATACG.

Turning to this clone: The CDR3 end is not reached by the read, which stops 3 residues before it; the germline J gene fills it in. The genes are TRBV15 and TRBJ2-7; possibly TRBD2 for D (6 bases). Germline CDR1 and CDR2: LNHNV and YYDKDF (reference sequence). This CDR3 comprises 16 residues. V shed 0 bases and J shed 4 bases, with 16 bases lying between them. CDR3 bases read: TGTGCCACCAGCAGAGATGACCTTGCGGGAAGATACGAG. It codes for CATSRDDLAGRYE. The whole CDR3 sequence reads CATSRDDLAGRYEQYF.

With respect to this clone: With the read ending 3 residues before the CDR3 end, the germline J gene is used to fill in that end. The rearrangement joins TRBV12-3 or TRBV12-4 to TRBJ2-1; D might be TRBD2 (5 bases). Deletions cut 3 bases from V and 0 bases from J, with 9 bases between. This CDR3 spans 15 amino acids. CDR3 bases read: TGTGCCAGCAGTTTGAGAGCGGACTCCTACAATGAG. The encoded protein is CASSLRADSYNE. The whole CDR3 reads CASSLRADSYNEQFF.

Turning to this clone: The read terminates 3 residues before the CDR3 end, so the remaining end is supplied by the germline J gene. The gene calls are TRBV6-4 and TRBJ2-3; tentatively, D is TRBD1 (5 bases). The ends were cut back, 2 bases at V and 2 bases at J, with 14 bases in the middle. CDR3 length equals 16 residues. Germline lookup yields CDR1 MRHNA and CDR2 SNTAGT. Here the CDR3 reads CASSDVAGISTDTQYF. CDR3 bases read: TGTGCCAGCAGTGACGTCGCAGGGATATCCACAGATACG.

As concerns this clone: The CDR3 end lies 3 residues beyond the end of the read and is filled in from the germline J gene. V usage is TRBV6-4 and J usage is TRBJ2-3; unclear D gene. Germline CDR1 MRHNA, CDR2 SNTAGT. The V end was cut by 4 bases, the J end by 1 base, with 12 bases between. The CDR3 loop spans 15 amino acids. CDR3 amino acids: CASSVNYAGTDTQYF. Incomplete CDR3 DNA: TGTGCCAGCAGTGTGAACTACGCTGGCACAGATACG.

Turning to this clone: The read finishes 3 residues shy of the CDR3 end, and the germline J gene is used to complete it. The chain combines TRBV5-1 with TRBJ2-3; 7 bases agree with TRBD2. The CDR3 runs 17 residues. V dropped 3 bases and J dropped 0; count of bases not matched to a gene: 10. CDR1 and CDR2 from the germline V gene are SGHRS and YFSETQ. The CDR3 loop is CASSWASGASSTDTQYF. CDR3 bases read: TGCGCCAGCAGCTGGGCTAGCGGCGCCTCTAGCACAGATACG.

As to this clone: From the germline J gene comes the end of the CDR3, since the read stops 3 residues before it. The chain joins TRBV5-1 to TRBJ2-2; possibly TRBD1 for D (5 bases). CDR3 length equals 14 residues. The V gene's germline CDR1 is SGHRS and CDR2 YFSETQ. The V and J ends lost 2 bases and 4 bases respectively, with 9 bases between them. The sequenced part of the CDR3 DNA is TGCGCCAGCAGCTTAGTGACAGCCACCGGGGAG. Its translation: CASSLVTATGE. In full, the CDR3 is CASSLVTATGELFF. The full variable domain, rest sourced from reference TRBV5-1 and TRBJ2-2, is KAGVTQTPRYLIKTRGQQVTLSCSPISGHRSVSWYQQTPGQGLQFLFEYFSETQRNKGNFPGRFSGRQFSNSRSEMNVSTLELGDSALYLCASSLVTATGELFFGEGSRLTVL.

A word on this clone: The sequence runs out 3 residues before the end of the CDR3; the remainder is reconstructed from the germline J gene. The rearrangement links TRBV11-1 to TRBJ2-1; TRBD1 might be the D (5 bases). CDR1 is SGHAT, CDR2 FQDESV, per germline (reference sequence). V lost 2 bases and J lost 3, with 11 bases in between. This CDR3 is built from 15 residues. The DNA read from the CDR3 is TGTGCCAGCAGCTTATTTAAGGGGAACTACAATGAG. This translates into CASSLFKGNYNE. The whole CDR3 region reads CASSLFKGNYNEQFF.

Comment on this clone: From the germline J gene comes the end of the CDR3, since the read stops 3 residues before it. The V gene is TRBV28, the J gene TRBJ2-5; D might be TRBD2 (5 bases). The CDR3 consists of 15 residues. V lost 5 bases, J lost 4 bases, and 17 bases lay in between. Germline values: CDR1 MDHEN, CDR2 SYDVKM. This chain's CDR3 is CASSLPRGWGETQYF. The covered CDR3 bases are TGTGCCAGCAGTCTCCCCCGGGGTTGGGGAGAGACC.

By frequency, this clone registers medium-sized. The CDR3 extends 3 residues past the end of the read, so its final part is completed from the germline J gene. V gene TRBV19 combines with J gene TRBJ2-7; TRBD2 might be the D (6 bases). There are 14 residues in the CDR3. Between the trimmed V and J ends, which lost 3 bases and 1 base, there was a span of 10 bases. Germline CDR1 reads LNHDA; CDR2 reads SQIVND (reference sequence). The chain's CDR3 is CASSIRDLSYEQYF. The covered CDR3 bases are TGTGCCAGTAGTATCCGGGACTTATCCTACGAG.

The CDR3 reads CASSIMNQPQHF. The CDR3 DNA, read in part, is TGTGCCAGTAGTATCATGAATCAGCCC. The rearrangement uses TRBV19 and TRBJ1-5; D unresolved. The read comes to an end 3 residues before the CDR3 does, leaving the germline J gene to fill in the end. Between the trimmed V and J ends, which lost 3 bases and 4 bases, there was a span of 4 bases. CDR1 is LNHDA and CDR2 is SQIVND in the germline V gene (reference sequence). The CDR3 sequence is 12 residues long.

On this clone itself: The CDR3 end is not reached by the read, which stops 3 residues before it; the germline J gene fills it in. This chain links TRBV20-1 with TRBJ2-1, with TRBD2 matching 8 bases. The CDR3 loop spans 16 amino acids. The germline V gene encodes CDR1 DFQATT and CDR2 SNEGSKA (reference sequence). V shed 4 bases and J 0 bases; nucleotides not matched to a gene: 8. The CDR3 loop is CSAKREIPSSYNEQFF. CDR3 bases read: TGCAGTGCTAAGCGGGAGATCCCAAGCTCCTACAATGAG.

CDR3 in amino acids: CSANVQGRNSPLHF. CDR3 DNA (partial): TGCAGTGCTAACGTACAGGGGCGGAATTCACCC. The V and J genes are TRBV20-1 and TRBJ1-6, with TRBD1 matching 7 bases. Read sequence stops 3 residues before the CDR3 end, and the germline J gene provides the missing end. In germline, CDR1 is DFQATT, CDR2 SNEGSKA (reference sequence). Trimming at V came to 4 bases and at J to 7 bases, leaving 7 bases not matched to a gene. The CDR3 extends over 14 amino acids.

As to this clone: The read comes to an end 3 residues before the CDR3 does, leaving the germline J gene to fill in the end. The chain joins TRBV27 to TRBJ2-5; TRBD2 agrees at 11 bases. Trimming at V came to 3 bases and at J to 1 base, leaving 1 base not matched to a gene. This CDR3 region has 15 residues. The germline CDR1 and CDR2 sequences are MNHEY and SMNVEV (reference sequence). CDR3 amino acids: CASSLTSGTQETQYF. The covered CDR3 bases are TGTGCCAGCAGTTTGACTAGCGGGACCCAAGAGACC.

As to this clone: The read falls 3 residues short of the CDR3 end, and the missing part is taken from the germline J gene. The gene calls are TRBV6-1 and TRBJ2-3; 8 nucleotides align to TRBD1. The CDR3 spans 15 residues. V gave up 1 base and J gave up 4 bases; unmatched junction bases: 4. Germline CDR1 and CDR2: MNHNS and SASEGT. The CDR3 DNA, read in part, is TGTGCCAGCAGTGAAGGGGGGACAGGAGCAGATACG. Encoded protein: CASSEGGTGADT. In full, the CDR3 reads CASSEGGTGADTQYF.

Regarding this clone: The read terminates 3 residues before the CDR3 end, so the remaining end is supplied by the germline J gene. The rearrangement uses TRBV6-2 or TRBV6-3 and TRBJ2-7; TRBD1 agrees at 8 bases. J was trimmed by 2 bases and V by 6 bases; bases with no gene match: 3. This CDR3 comprises 13 residues. Germline CDR1 and CDR2: MNHEY and SVGEGT. The part of the CDR3 DNA that was read is TGTGCCAGCAGGGGACAGGCCGCCTACGAG. This gives the protein CASRGQAAYE. In full, the CDR3 reads CASRGQAAYEQYF.

The CDR3 DNA, read in part, is TGTGCCAGCAGCCCTAATCTAGTCTCCTACGAC. Translated: CASSPNLVSYD. The whole CDR3 protein is CASSPNLVSYDYTF. The chain uses TRBV7-6 and TRBJ1-2, with D uncertain. The read gets to within 3 residues of the CDR3 end, and the germline J gene fills in the rest. Germline loops: CDR1 SGHVS, CDR2 FNYEAQ. The CDR3 length is 14 residues.

As to this clone: Coverage ceases 3 residues before the CDR3 finishes, and the germline J gene fills in the end. The chain has TRBV6-1 and TRBJ1-2; D is perhaps TRBD1 (5 bases). There are 16 residues in the CDR3. Trimming cost V 0 bases and J 0 bases, with 11 bases left between them. Germline CDR1 and CDR2: MNHNS and SASEGT. Incomplete CDR3 DNA: TGTGCCAGCAGTGAAGCCCACGAGGGGACTAACTATGGC. Amino acid sequence: CASSEAHEGTNYG. The full CDR3 is CASSEAHEGTNYGYTF.

Turning to this clone: Read sequence stops 3 residues before the CDR3 end, and the germline J gene provides the missing end. The rearrangement joins TRBV5-5 to TRBJ1-5; possible D gene TRBD1, 6 bases. V gave up 0 bases and J gave up 6 bases, with 10 bases separating them. From germline, CDR1 is SGHKS and CDR2 YYEKEE (reference sequence). The CDR3 has 14 amino acids. The DNA read from the CDR3 is TGTGCCAGCAGCTTGGGGGGACAACGTCAGCCC. This translates into CASSLGGQRQP. The whole CDR3 protein is CASSLGGQRQPQHF.

For this clone: The read falls 3 residues short of the CDR3 end, and the missing part is taken from the germline J gene. The chain combines TRBV7-3 with TRBJ2-1; 15 bases match TRBD2. This CDR3 has 15 residues. V shed 4 bases and J 8 bases; nucleotides not matched to a gene: 3. CDR1 SGHTA and CDR2 FQGTGA come from the germline V gene. CDR3 protein: CASSSGLAGGDEQFF. CDR3 bases read: TGTGCCAGCAGCTCCGGACTAGCGGGAGGGGATGAG.

Of note for this clone: The read ends 3 residues early relative to the CDR3; the germline J gene fills the gap. V and J are TRBV5-4 and TRBJ2-7; 11 bases map to TRBD2. The CDR3 runs to 16 residues. Per germline, CDR1 SGHNT and CDR2 YYREEE (reference sequence). After removal of 6 bases from V and 5 bases from J, the junction contained 13 bases not matched to a gene. CDR3 sequence: CASTKAPTSGRNEQYF. The sequenced part of the CDR3 DNA is TGTGCCAGCACCAAGGCTCCCACTAGCGGGAGAAACGAG.

On this clone: Coverage ceases 3 residues before the CDR3 finishes, and the germline J gene fills in the end. The chain carries TRBV7-6 and TRBJ2-2; possibly TRBD2 for D (5 bases). V was clipped by 4 bases and J by 2 bases, with 14 bases between them. The germline V gene has CDR1 SGHVS and CDR2 FNYEAQ. This CDR3 comprises 16 residues. The sequenced CDR3 bases are TGTGCCAGCAGCTCCCCACGGGGTCTAAACACCGGGGAG. Amino acid sequence: CASSSPRGLNTGE. The full CDR3 reads CASSSPRGLNTGELFF.

In the case of this clone: The read comes to an end 3 residues before the CDR3 does, leaving the germline J gene to fill in the end. This chain links TRBV19 with TRBJ2-3, with D uncertain. Germline V gives CDR1 LNHDA, CDR2 SQIVND (reference sequence). The CDR3 is 11 residues long. V was trimmed by 7 bases and J by 5 bases, leaving 7 bases between them. CDR3 amino acids: CASIRGDTQYF. The part of the CDR3 DNA that was read is TGTGCCAGTATACGAGGAGATACG.

For this clone: The read gets to within 3 residues of the CDR3 end, and the germline J gene fills in the rest. The rearrangement links TRBV19 to TRBJ1-2, with TRBD1 identical over 8 bases. The CDR3 covers 16 residues. Germline CDR1 LNHDA, CDR2 SQIVND (reference sequence). The sequenced CDR3 bases are TGTGCCAGTAGTATAGTAGGGGACAGGCGCTCCTACGAC. It codes for CASSIVGDRRSYD. The whole CDR3 reads CASSIVGDRRSYDYTF. Drawing the rest from reference TRBV19 and TRBJ1-2, the complete variable domain is DGGITQSPKYLFRKEGQNVTLSCEQNLNHDAMYWYRQDPGQGLRLIYYSQIVNDFQKGDIAEGYSVSREKKESFPLTVTSAQKNPTAFYLCASSIVGDRRSYDYTFGSGTRLTVV.

On this clone itself: The CDR3 end falls 3 residues outside the read, so it is completed with the germline J gene. This chain uses TRBV16 with TRBJ1-6, with TRBD1 matching over 9 bases. CDR1 and CDR2 (germline): KGHSY, FQNENV. The CDR3 loop spans 15 amino acids. J was trimmed by 7 bases and V by 4 bases; bases with no gene match: 5. CDR3 residues: CASSLAGTGNSPLHF. The covered CDR3 bases are TGTGCCAGCAGCCTCGCCGGGACAGGGAATTCACCC.

In regard to this clone: The DNA ends 3 residues before the CDR3 does, and the rest of the CDR3 is filled in from the germline J gene. The J gene is TRBJ1-6, the V gene TRBV20-1, with 8 nucleotides matching TRBD1. With V trimmed by 6 bases and J by 2 bases, 6 bases remained unmatched. The CDR3 spans 15 residues. The V gene's germline CDR1 is DFQATT and CDR2 SNEGSKA (reference sequence). CDR3: CSASYRGTYNSPLHF. The CDR3 bases that were read are TGCAGTGCGAGCTACAGGGGGACCTATAATTCACCC.

With regard to this clone: The read comes to an end 3 residues before the CDR3 does, leaving the germline J gene to fill in the end. The gene calls are TRBV5-1 and TRBJ2-3, with 8 positions matching TRBD1. Germline V gene sequence: CDR1 SGHRS, CDR2 YFSETQ. The V gene end was trimmed by 0 bases and the J gene end by 1 base; junction bases not matched to a gene: 4. The CDR3 consists of 16 residues. CDR3 DNA (partial): TGCGCCAGCAGCTTGGTAGGGACAGGAGGCACAGATACG. Its protein product is CASSLVGTGGTDT. In full, the CDR3 reads CASSLVGTGGTDTQYF.

The CDR3 protein is CSARDRGWREKLFF. Incomplete CDR3 DNA: TGCAGTGCCCGGGACAGGGGATGGCGGGAAAAA. The chain employs TRBV20-1 and TRBJ1-4; 10 positions agree with TRBD1. The read terminates 3 residues before the CDR3 end, so the remaining end is supplied by the germline J gene. The CDR3 is 14 amino acids. V shed 6 bases, J shed 8 bases, and the junction held 9 bases outside the gene matches. The germline CDR1 and CDR2 sequences are DFQATT and SNEGSKA (reference sequence).

Of note for this clone: The missing CDR3 end, 3 residues past where the read stops, is filled in from the germline J gene. The chain carries TRBV20-1 and TRBJ1-6, with 7 positions matching TRBD1. With 5 bases clipped from V and 9 bases from J, the junction kept 7 bases outside the gene matches. CDR3 length: 13 residues. Germline V gene lookup returns CDR1 DFQATT and CDR2 SNEGSKA (reference sequence). CDR3 amino acids: CSALTGRASPLHF. CDR3 DNA, as far as it was read: TGCAGTGCTCTGACAGGGAGGGCTTCACCC.

Turning to this clone: The CDR3 is cut off 3 residues early in the read; its end comes from the germline J gene. The chain couples TRBV18 to TRBJ2-1; 12 bases fit TRBD2. CDR1 and CDR2 (germline): KGHSH, LQKENI. V was clipped by 4 bases and J by 6 bases; unmatched bases: 10. The CDR3 sequence is 17 residues long. The chain's CDR3 is CASSLKRLAGVGNEQFF. The CDR3 bases that were read are TGTGCCAGCTCACTAAAAAGACTAGCGGGAGTTGGCAATGAG.